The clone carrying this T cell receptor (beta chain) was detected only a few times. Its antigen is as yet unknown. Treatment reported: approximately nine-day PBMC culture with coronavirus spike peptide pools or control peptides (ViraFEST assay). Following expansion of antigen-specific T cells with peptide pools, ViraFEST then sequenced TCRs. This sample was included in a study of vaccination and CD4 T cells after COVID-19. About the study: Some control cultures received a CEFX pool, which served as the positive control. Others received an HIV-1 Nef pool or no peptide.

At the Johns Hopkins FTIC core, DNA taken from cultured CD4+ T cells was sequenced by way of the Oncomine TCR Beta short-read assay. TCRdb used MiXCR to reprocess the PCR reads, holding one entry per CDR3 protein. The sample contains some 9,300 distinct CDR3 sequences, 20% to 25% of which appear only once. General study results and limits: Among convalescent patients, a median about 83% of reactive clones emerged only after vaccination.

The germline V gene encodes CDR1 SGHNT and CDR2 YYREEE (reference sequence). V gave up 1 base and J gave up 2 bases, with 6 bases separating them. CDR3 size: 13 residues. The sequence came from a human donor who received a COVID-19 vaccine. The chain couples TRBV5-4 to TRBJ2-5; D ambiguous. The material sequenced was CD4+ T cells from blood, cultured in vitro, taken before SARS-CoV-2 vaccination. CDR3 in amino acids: CASSLSAQETQYF. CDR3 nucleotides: TGTGCCAGCAGCTTGAGCGCACAAGAGACCCAGTACTTC. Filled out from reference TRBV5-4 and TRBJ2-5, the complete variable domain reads ETGVTQSPTHLIKTRGQQVTLRCSSQSGHNTVSWYQQALGQGPQFIFQYYREEENGRGNFPPRFSGLQFPNYSSELNVNALELDDSALYLCASSLSAQETQYFGPGTRLLVL.